Listed below are T cell receptor beta chains from one sample, sequenced in a study of response to subunit inactivated influenza vaccine. TCRdb fed the RT-PCR reads into MiXCR, producing one record per CDR3 protein. The top ten clones hold about an eighth of a sample with around 570,000 distinct CDR3 sequences, about 7.6% of them seen once. The sample in question was PBMCs from blood, obtained roughly 24 months after vaccination. These TCRs come from a man between 50 and 75 years old who received an inactivated influenza vaccine. Each CDR3 is given with its conserved first and last residue. The D gene is left open where the match is weak. Clone size is stated in some rows and not others, as once, few, many or a class when expanded.

clone size: NA
D gene: NA
V gene: TRBV10-3
J gene: TRBJ2-3
CDR3 DNA: TGTGCCATCAGTGACGGGGGAAGGACAGATACGCAGTATTTT
CDR3 protein: CAISDGGRTDTQYF

clone size: many
D gene: TRBD2
V gene: TRBV6-2/TRBV6-3
J gene: TRBJ2-5
CDR3 DNA: TGTGCCAGCAGCAAACTAGCGGGAGTTGAGACCCAGTACTTC
CDR3 protein: CASSKLAGVETQYF

clone size: many
D gene: NA
V gene: TRBV5-1
J gene: TRBJ2-5
CDR3 DNA: TGCGCCAGCAGCTTGGCCCCTAGTGATCAAGAGACCCAGTACTTC
CDR3 protein: CASSLAPSDQETQYF

clone size: many
D gene: TRBD2
V gene: TRBV4-3
J gene: TRBJ2-7
CDR3 DNA: TGCGCCAGCAGCCAACCCGGGACTAGTTCCGAGCAGTACTTC
CDR3 protein: CASSQPGTSSEQYF

clone size: NA
D gene: TRBD2
V gene: TRBV5-6
J gene: TRBJ2-1
CDR3 DNA: TGTGCCAGCAGCTTGAGTGGACTAGCGGACAATGAGCAGTTCTTC
CDR3 protein: CASSLSGLADNEQFF

clone size: many
D gene: NA
V gene: TRBV14
J gene: TRBJ1-1
CDR3 DNA: TGTGCCAGCAGTCCTCTCCGGAACACTGAAGCTTTCTTT
CDR3 protein: CASSPLRNTEAFF

clone size: NA
D gene: NA
V gene: TRBV15
J gene: TRBJ2-5
CDR3 DNA: TGTGCCACCAGCAGAGGACCTTGGGCATCGGAGGAGACCCAGTACTTC
CDR3 protein: CATSRGPWASEETQYF

clone size: many
D gene: NA
V gene: TRBV25-1
J gene: TRBJ2-7
CDR3 DNA: TGTGCCAGCAGTAAATCACTTACTGGCCGCTACGAGCAGTACTTC
CDR3 protein: CASSKSLTGRYEQYF

clone size: NA
D gene: TRBD2
V gene: TRBV14
J gene: TRBJ2-5
CDR3 DNA: TGTGCCAGCAGCCAAGATTGGACTAGCGGGGGACTTCAAGAGACCCAGTACTTC
CDR3 protein: CASSQDWTSGGLQETQYF

clone size: NA
D gene: NA
V gene: TRBV5-8
J gene: TRBJ1-1
CDR3 DNA: TGTGCCAGCACCAGGCGTATGAACACTGAAGCTTTCTTT
CDR3 protein: CASTRRMNTEAFF

clone size: many
D gene: TRBD1
V gene: TRBV6-5
J gene: TRBJ1-5
CDR3 DNA: TGTGCCAGCAGTTACTCGGCAGGGGGACTTCAGCCCCAGCATTTT
CDR3 protein: CASSYSAGGLQPQHF

clone size: NA
D gene: TRBD1
V gene: TRBV10-3
J gene: TRBJ2-1
CDR3 DNA: TGTGCCATCAGATTCCGGGACAGGGAAAACAATGAGCAGTTCTTC
CDR3 protein: CAIRFRDRENNEQFF

clone size: many
D gene: NA
V gene: TRBV4-3
J gene: TRBJ2-7
CDR3 DNA: TGCGCCAGCAGCCCAGGAAAAGGAGGGTACTACGAGCAGTACTTC
CDR3 protein: CASSPGKGGYYEQYF

clone size: few
D gene: TRBD2
V gene: TRBV20-1
J gene: TRBJ2-3
CDR3 DNA: TGCAGTGCTTCAAAGCGGGGTCCCACAGATACGCAGTATTTT
CDR3 protein: CSASKRGPTDTQYF

clone size: few
D gene: TRBD2
V gene: TRBV6-2/TRBV6-3
J gene: TRBJ2-3
CDR3 DNA: TGTGCCAGCAGACCTAGCGGGGGTGCAGATACGCAGTATTTT
CDR3 protein: CASRPSGGADTQYF